Sequencing of this T cell receptor beta chain was carried out in a study of blood T cell repertoires in COVID-19. Measured with immunoSEQ multiplex PCR; TCRdb has only the in-frame clones, and not every one. The sample contains 290,000 or so clones, around nine tenths of which appear only once. Unmatched junction bases numbered 7, after V lost 4 bases and J lost 5 bases. This CDR3 contains 16 residues. Germline-derived CDR1 and CDR2 are SGHTA and FQGNSA. This chain links TRBV7-2 with TRBJ1-6; 8 bases agree with TRBD1. This receptor was identified in a woman aged 18-29 years who had recovered from COVID-19. The sequencing sample was made of PBMCs or T cells enriched from blood (not recorded which). CDR3: CASSSRRTGNNSPLHF. The CDR3 region has the DNA TGTGCCAGCAGCTCAAGGCGGACAGGGAATAATTCACCCCTCCACTTT.